One sample yielded the 4 T cell receptor beta chains listed below, sequenced in a study of blood T cells in healthy people across ages. Then a second PCR, running about 6 to 12 cycles, was carried out with a sample-barcoded 5' primer and a J-beta primer mix. TCRdb redid the calling of the 5' RACE reads with MiXCR, one entry per CDR3 protein. The repertoire includes about 1.7 million distinct CDR3 sequences, under 30% of them detected once, and roughly 8% sits in the top ten. Sequenced input: blood. All receptors come from a woman aged 30 to 39 in good health.

The V gene is TRBV5-5, the J gene TRBJ1-6; D perhaps matches TRBD1 (6 bases). The V gene lost 0 bases and the J gene lost 10 bases, with 17 bases spanning the gap. The CDR3 extends over 16 amino acids. CDR1 and CDR2 from the germline V gene are SGHKS and YYEKEE (reference sequence). The CDR3, as DNA: TGTGCCAGCAGCTTGGCCGCCACAGGGCTGGGATCACCCCTCCACTTT. Its translation is CASSLAATGLGSPLHF.

With respect to this clonotype: This may be a read error: a much more frequent sequence differs by one nucleotide. The chain is built from TRBV12-3 or TRBV12-4 and TRBJ2-6; D is perhaps TRBD1 (6 bases). This CDR3 is 17 amino acids long. The CDR3 DNA sequence: TGTGCCAGCAGTTTGGGGGCCGGACGCGTCCGGGCCGACGTCCTGACTTTC. Protein product: CASSLGAGRVRADVLTF.

This chain joins TRBV10-1 and TRBJ1-6; D uncertain. The germline V and J ends were trimmed by 5 bases and 7 bases, with 9 bases remaining between them. The germline gives CDR1 WNHNN, CDR2 SYGVQD (reference sequence). The CDR3 has 13 residues. The CDR3 region has the DNA TGCGCCAGCAGTCCTCAGATAAATTCACCCCTCCACTTT. It codes for CASSPQINSPLHF.

The DNA of the CDR3 is TGTGCCGCCCTCCCTAACATAAGAAACATTCAGTACTTC. It is translated as CAALPNIRNIQYF. This sequence joins TRBV15 and TRBJ2-4; D remains ambiguous. Germline-derived CDR1 and CDR2 are LNHNV and YYDKDF (reference sequence). CDR3 length equals 13 residues. The ends were cut back, 11 bases at V and 6 bases at J, with 17 bases in the middle.